This entry lists 17 T cell receptor beta chains sequenced from one sample in a study of T cells after yellow fever vaccination. TCRdb passed the 5' RACE reads through MiXCR, listing each CDR3 protein once. The sample includes about 320,000 distinct CDR3 sequences, 4% to 5.5% of them seen just once. The specimen comprised PBMCs, sampled 15 days after the yellow fever booster vaccination. These receptors were obtained from a man younger than 35 who received the YFV17D yellow fever vaccine.

This clonotype appeared many times. The chain joins TRBV4-1 to TRBJ2-5; tentative D call: TRBD2 (6 bases). Per germline, CDR1 MGHRA and CDR2 YSYEKL. This CDR3 comprises 14 residues. The germline V and J ends were trimmed by 1 base and 5 bases, with 11 bases remaining between them. The DNA of the CDR3 is TGCGCCAGCAGCCAAGTGCGGGGCGGGGAGACCCAGTACTTC. Encoded protein: CASSQVRGGETQYF.

A few counts support this clonotype. V is TRBV7-9 and J is TRBJ2-3; 7 bases fit TRBD2. Trimming removed 8 bases from V and 3 bases from J; junction bases left unmatched: 11. CDR1 is SEHNR, CDR2 FQNEAQ, per germline (reference sequence). The CDR3 contains 15 residues. CDR3 sequence reads: CASPGASGGTDTQYF. As DNA, the CDR3 is TGTGCCAGCCCCGGGGCTAGCGGTGGGACAGATACGCAGTATTTT. The whole variable domain, filled in from reference TRBV7-9 and TRBJ2-3, reads DTGVSQNPRHKITKRGQNVTFRCDPISEHNRLYWYRQTLGQGPEFLTYFQNEAQLEKSRLLSDRFSAERPKGSFSTLEIQRTEQGDSAMYLCASPGASGGTDTQYFGPGTRLTVL.

This clonotype turned up a few times. The rearrangement uses TRBV7-2 and TRBJ2-7; 8 positions agree with TRBD1. J was trimmed by 3 bases and V by 1 base; bases with no gene match: 8. Looked up from germline, CDR1 is SGHTA and CDR2 is FQGNSA. The CDR3 is 16 amino acids. CDR3 bases: TGTGCCAGCAGCTTAGTTTGGGGACAGGCGATCTACGAGCAGTACTTC. This translates into CASSLVWGQAIYEQYF.

The chain employs TRBV5-5 and TRBJ2-1; the D gene is possibly TRBD2 (6 bases). V lost 5 bases and J 3 bases, leaving 15 bases between the germline ends. The CDR3 is 15 residues long. Germline loops: CDR1 SGHKS, CDR2 YYEKEE (reference sequence). CDR3 amino acids: CASSLLGGGYNEQFF. CDR3 coding DNA: TGTGCCAGCAGTCTTCTGGGGGGAGGCTACAATGAGCAGTTCTTC.

This clonotype has only a few counts. This chain connects TRBV28 to TRBJ2-3, with 9 bases fitting TRBD1. The germline V gene has CDR1 MDHEN and CDR2 SYDVKM. CDR3 length: 15 residues. V shed 6 bases, J shed 1 base, and the junction held 5 bases outside the gene matches. In DNA form, the CDR3 reads TGTGCCAGCAGCTCACACAGGGGGCGCACAGATACGCAGTATTTT. Translation: CASSSHRGRTDTQYF.

This clonotype has at least ten counts. This chain links TRBV5-1 with TRBJ2-2, with D unclear. CDR1 SGHRS and CDR2 YFSETQ come from the germline V gene. The CDR3 spans 17 residues. Trimming removed 0 bases at V and 2 bases at J, with 14 bases between. The CDR3 protein is CASSLGWPKPNTGELFF. The CDR3 DNA follows: TGCGCCAGCAGCTTGGGCTGGCCAAAACCAAACACCGGGGAGCTGTTTTTT.

This chain links TRBV5-1 with TRBJ2-5; the D gene is possibly TRBD2 (6 bases). Germline V gene data show CDR1 as SGHRS and CDR2 as YFSETQ. V was clipped by 1 base and J by 4 bases, with 14 bases between them. The CDR3 is 15 amino acids. The CDR3 DNA is TGCGCCAGCAGCTTGTCGGATAGCGGACTAGAGACCCAGTACTTC. Amino acid sequence: CASSLSDSGLETQYF. Filled out from reference TRBV5-1 and TRBJ2-5, the complete variable domain reads KAGVTQTPRYLIKTRGQQVTLSCSPISGHRSVSWYQQTPGQGLQFLFEYFSETQRNKGNFPGRFSGRQFSNSRSEMNVSTLELGDSALYLCASSLSDSGLETQYFGPGTRLLVL.

The gene calls are TRBV11-2 and TRBJ2-1; tentative D call: TRBD2 (6 bases). Trimming took off 1 base at V and 5 bases at J, with 12 bases between the two ends. CDR3 size: 15 residues. Germline CDR1 and CDR2: SGHAT and FQNNGV. The CDR3 loop is CASSLGTAGHNEQFF. The CDR3 nucleotides are TGTGCCAGCAGCTTAGGGACGGCGGGGCACAATGAGCAGTTCTTC.

This clonotype was detected a few times. The chain has TRBV5-1 and TRBJ1-2, with a weak D call TRBD1 (6 bases). CDR3 length equals 16 residues. CDR1 is SGHRS and CDR2 is YFSETQ in the germline V gene. Deletions cut 2 bases from V and 8 bases from J, with 22 bases between. CDR3 region: CASSFWPGDGSSGYTF. The CDR3, as DNA: TGCGCCAGCAGCTTTTGGCCAGGGGACGGGTCGTCGGGCTACACCTTC.

This clonotype came up many times. The genes are TRBV12-3 or TRBV12-4 and TRBJ2-5, with 8 bases fitting TRBD1. Trimming cost V 10 bases and J 5 bases; bases outside gene matches: 9. This CDR3 region has 13 residues. Written as DNA, the CDR3 is TGTGCCACCGGAGACAGGGGTTCGGAGACCCAGTACTTC. Protein: CATGDRGSETQYF.

This clonotype occurred many times. CDR3 amino acids: CASSLGTSYYEQYF. CDR3 sequence (DNA): TGTGCCAGCAGTTTGGGGACATCCTACTACGAGCAGTACTTC. J is TRBJ2-7 and V is TRBV12-3 or TRBV12-4, with a weak D call TRBD1 (6 bases). The CDR3 is 14 amino acids. The V end was cut by 3 bases, the J end by 3 bases, with 12 bases between.

This clonotype was picked up a small number of times. The gene calls are TRBV7-2 and TRBJ2-6; D is perhaps TRBD1 (5 bases). This CDR3 comprises 13 residues. V was cut by 10 bases and J by 0 bases, with 7 bases left in between. CDR1 and CDR2 (germline): SGHTA, FQGNSA. CDR3 residues: CATRVSGANVLTF. CDR3 bases: TGTGCCACCAGGGTCTCTGGGGCCAACGTCCTGACTTTC.

The table lists this clonotype with many counts. The chain uses TRBV7-3 and TRBJ1-1; D is ambiguous. Germline V gene sequence: CDR1 SGHTA, CDR2 FQGTGA. V lost 5 bases to trimming and J lost 1 base, with 11 bases between them. CDR3 length: 14 amino acids. The CDR3 sequence: CASSPSIGNTEAFF. CDR3 DNA sequence: TGTGCCAGCAGCCCCTCCATCGGGAACACTGAAGCTTTCTTT.

This clonotype was picked up a small number of times. The gene calls are TRBV4-2 and TRBJ2-3; 9 positions agree with TRBD2. The germline V gene has CDR1 LGHNA and CDR2 YNFKEQ. The junction had 3 bases not matched to a gene; V was cut back by 1 base and J by 13 bases. The CDR3 has 12 residues. DNA for the CDR3: TGTGCCAGCAGCCAAGGCGGGGGGGCGGAGTATTTT. It translates to CASSQGGGAEYF.

This clonotype was seen only a few times. This CDR3 is CASGRGMGTEAFF. Written as DNA, the CDR3 is TGTGCCAGCGGGAGGGGGATGGGCACTGAAGCTTTCTTT. The V and J genes are TRBV6-5 and TRBJ1-1; D is possibly TRBD1 (6 bases). V lost 8 bases and J lost 4, with 14 bases in between. The length of the CDR3 is 13 residues. The germline gives CDR1 MNHEY, CDR2 SVGAGI.

In its sample, this clonotype was seen many times. The chain links TRBV7-3 to TRBJ2-1, with D hard to call. The CDR3 has 13 residues. Germline V lookup: CDR1 SGHTA, CDR2 FQGTGA. Trimming took off 0 bases at V and 3 bases at J, with 3 bases between the two ends. The CDR3 here is CASSLTDYNEQFF. CDR3 coding DNA: TGTGCCAGCAGCTTAACGGACTACAATGAGCAGTTCTTC.

This clonotype was seen many times. The rearrangement joins TRBV28 to TRBJ2-5; 10 bases are a match to TRBD2. Germline CDR1 and CDR2: MDHEN and SYDVKM. The CDR3 is 15 amino acids. The J segment lost 5 bases and the V segment lost 8 bases, leaving 11 bases of the junction unmatched. The CDR3 bases are TGTGCCAGCCTCTCAGCGGGGGGGCCGGAGGAGACCCAGTACTTC. This translates into CASLSAGGPEETQYF.